This TCR beta chain comes out of a study of T-cell memory formation after mild COVID-19. Constant-segment primers and 5'RACE yielded cDNA libraries for TCR alpha and TCR beta, each carrying sample barcodes and UMIs. TCRdb itself ran the 5' RACE reads through MiXCR, one entry per CDR3 protein. The sample contains around 180,000 distinct CDR3 sequences, roughly 17% of which appear only once. This clonotype has only a few counts. The antigen is undetermined. The CDR3 runs to 16 residues. The J segment lost 1 base and the V segment lost 3 bases, leaving 7 bases of the junction unmatched. Study-wide results and limits: Clones from the second wave (peaking day 37) had unconfirmed SARS-CoV-2 specificity.

The genes are TRBV12-3 or TRBV12-4 and TRBJ2-3; TRBD1 matches 7 bases. The sequenced sample consisted of PBMCs or a T cell subset sorted from them (not recorded which). The source of this sequence is an adult woman who had mild COVID-19 (a few samples of this study predate the infection). Cell type and time point are not known. CDR3 region: CASSFRGPYGTDTQYF. DNA of the CDR3: TGTGCCAGCAGTTTTAGGGGGCCTTACGGCACAGATACGCAGTATTTT.